One sample yielded the 7 T cell receptor beta chains listed below, sequenced in a study of tumor-infiltrating lymphocytes in primary liver carcinoma. Scientists recovered RNA and DNA together from around 20-30 mg of unsorted bulk tissue. With a constant-region primer, TCR beta cDNA was made from roughly 500 ng of total RNA. Amplification in three nested multiplex PCR rounds with slightly modified ARM-PCR gave rise to TCR beta libraries. For about 11 cycles apiece, the opening two PCR rounds ran with TRBV1-TRBV30 forward primers and a C-beta reverse primer. In TCRdb, the multiplex PCR reads were re-called with MiXCR into one record per CDR3 protein. The sample shows roughly 100,000 distinct CDR3 sequences, about 63% of them seen only once. The specimen sequenced was liver tumor tissue from sampling region 2. Subset noted: tumor region T2, inferior pole. The source is a woman aged 60-70 years with primary liver carcinoma and hepatitis B virus infection.

This clonotype was observed at least ten times. V is TRBV28 and J is TRBJ1-5; maybe TRBD1 (5 bases). The V gene's germline CDR1 is MDHEN and CDR2 SYDVKM. V was clipped by 5 bases and J by 2 bases, with 16 bases between them. CDR3 length: 16 amino acids. CDR3 loop: CASSVRGAGGNQPQHF. The CDR3 DNA reads as TGTGCCAGCAGTGTGAGGGGTGCGGGGGGCAATCAGCCCCAGCATTTT. Using reference TRBV28 and TRBJ1-5 for the parts outside the CDR3, the full variable domain is DVKVTQSSRYLVKRTGEKVFLECVQDMDHENMFWYRQDPGLGLRLIYFSYDVKMKEKGDIPEGYSVSREKKERFSLILESASTNQTSMYLCASSVRGAGGNQPQHFGDGTRLSIL.

Of note for this clonotype: This may stem from a read error, because a much larger clone lies one nucleotide away. The chain couples TRBV28 to TRBJ2-5; D tentatively reads TRBD1 or TRBD2 (5 bases each). V lost 3 bases and J 2 bases, leaving 16 bases between the germline ends. Germline loops: CDR1 MDHEN, CDR2 SYDVKM. This CDR3 has 16 residues. DNA for the CDR3: TGTGCCAGCAGTTTGAGGGGCGGACATCCTCAAGAGACCCAGTACTTC. Residues: CASSLRGGHPQETQYF. Variable domain in full (rest from reference TRBV28 and TRBJ2-5): DVKVTQSSRYLVKRTGEKVFLECVQDMDHENMFWYRQDPGLGLRLIYFSYDVKMKEKGDIPEGYSVSREKKERFSLILESASTNQTSMYLCASSLRGGHPQETQYFGPGTRLLVL.

With respect to this clonotype: The junction departs from the called germline gene at one end, perhaps through a read error. The CDR3 nucleotides read TGTGCCTGCAGCTTAGGAGGGAGTCAGCCCCAGCATTTT. It is translated as CACSLGGSQPQHF. V and J are TRBV11-2 and TRBJ1-5; D not certain. Germline CDR1 and CDR2: SGHAT and FQNNGV. The CDR3 runs to 13 residues. Supplemented by reference TRBV11-2 and TRBJ1-5, the full variable domain reads EAGVAQSPRYKIIEKRQSVAFWCNPISGHATLYWYQQILGQGPKLLIQFQNNGVVDDSQLPKDRFSAERLKGVDSTLKIQPAKLEDSAVYLCACSLGGSQPQHFGDGTRLSIL.

Notes on this clonotype: This may come from a read error, since a much larger clone is one base off. The rearrangement uses TRBV7-9 and TRBJ2-5, with D possibly being TRBD1 or TRBD2 (5 bases each). Germline loops: CDR1 SEHNR, CDR2 FQNEAQ (reference sequence). Trimming removed 1 base from V and 4 bases from J, with 13 bases in between. The CDR3 sequence is 15 residues long. The DNA for the CDR3 is TGTGCCAGCAGCTTAGAACGGGACCGGGGAGAGACCCAGTACTTC. It is translated as CASSLERDRGETQYF.

Comments on this clonotype: Mismatch with germline at one junction end may stem from a read error. V usage is TRBV14 and J usage is TRBJ2-2; the D gene is possibly TRBD2 (5 bases). Germline V gene sequence: CDR1 SGHDN, CDR2 FVKESK. The CDR3 length is 14 residues. The CDR3 loop is CASSQGMRTGELFF. CDR3 nucleotides: TGTGCCAGCAGCCAAGGTATGAGGACCGGGGAGCTGTTTTTC.

Many counts were recorded for this clonotype. The V call is TRBV5-1, the J call TRBJ2-2, with D perhaps assigned TRBD1 or TRBD2 (5 bases each). Germline V gene sequence: CDR1 SGHRS, CDR2 YFSETQ. This CDR3 is built from 14 residues. V lost 7 bases, J lost 6 bases, and 16 bases lay in between. The CDR3 coding sequence is TGCGCCAGCGTGGACGAGGGGTGGGCCGGGGAGCTGTTTTTT. Translated, it gives CASVDEGWAGELFF. Looking up the rest from reference TRBV5-1 and TRBJ2-2 gives the full variable domain: KAGVTQTPRYLIKTRGQQVTLSCSPISGHRSVSWYQQTPGQGLQFLFEYFSETQRNKGNFPGRFSGRQFSNSRSEMNVSTLELGDSALYLCASVDEGWAGELFFGEGSRLTVL.

To note about this clonotype: Lacking the conserved final phenylalanine or tryptophan, this CDR3 likely reflects a read error. The V and J genes are TRBV6-1 and TRBJ2-5; D unresolved. With 1 base removed from V and 8 bases from J, the gap between germline ends came to 8 bases. CDR1 is MNHNS and CDR2 is SASEGT in the germline V gene. This CDR3 is built from 12 residues. CDR3 protein: CASSEEAPTQYY. CDR3 nucleotides: TGTGCCAGCAGTGAAGAGGCCCCAACCCAGTACTAC.